This TCR beta chain was identified during a study of blood T cell repertoires in COVID-19. The V end was cut by 5 bases, the J end by 0 bases, with 13 bases between. This CDR3 has 15 amino acids. Germline lookup yields CDR1 SGHAT and CDR2 FQNNGV. Original methodology: Using reference gene primer amplification, nucleated cell counts were estimated. Data came from immunoSEQ multiplex PCR; TCRdb stores just in-frame clones and leaves some out. For V, J and clone size, that table is used; D and trimming come from the DNA. The sample yields more than 90,000 clones, 75% to 90% seen once. This TCR was sampled from a human donor in a cohort sampled during active COVID-19. The sequenced sample consisted of peripheral blood. The chain employs TRBV11-2 and TRBJ1-2; weak D call: TRBD1 (5 bases). CDR3 DNA: TGTGCCAGCAGCCTTTGGGCAGGGCCTAACTATGGCTACACCTTC. Translated: CASSLWAGPNYGYTF.